Listed here is a single T cell receptor (beta chain). The record originates from a study of blood T cell repertoires in COVID-19. Study context: The United States, Italy and Spain provided the acute and convalescent COVID-19 samples.

Per germline, CDR1 SGHRS and CDR2 YFSETQ. The CDR3 spans 16 residues. Trimming left V 0 bases short and J 4 bases short, with 11 bases between. Original methodology: Cell counts per sample came from amplifying reference gene primers. Clones were read by immunoSEQ multiplex PCR, and TCRdb kept only the in-frame ones, dropping some. V, J and clone size are those of that table, while D and trimming were read from the DNA. The table records 200,000 to 250,000 clones, approximately 80% of them present only once. This sequence was found in a woman aged 40 to 55 with active or convalescent COVID-19. The specimen was peripheral blood. V and J are TRBV5-1 and TRBJ2-6; D not resolved. CDR3: CASSLGHLMGANVLTF. For the CDR3, the DNA is TGCGCCAGCAGCTTGGGGCATTTAATGGGGGCCAACGTCCTGACTTTC.